The 28 T cell receptor beta chains below were found in one sample sequenced in a study of T cells expressing NK-cell markers. TCRdb derives one entry per CDR3 protein from the 5' RACE reads, leaving out DNA. In total, the table holds more than 400,000 distinct CDR3 sequences. Sequenced material: blood T cells: a sorted CD56 or NKG2C T cell subset, CD4+ or CD8+ T cells, or bulk PBMC T cells (not recorded which). The receptor source for this set is a woman aged 18 to 75 in good health.

This chain uses TRBV6-4 with TRBJ2-2. CDR3 size: 14 residues. CDR1 is MRHNA, CDR2 SNTAGT, per germline. This CDR3 reads CASSDSQNTGELFF.

The chain links TRBV19 to TRBJ2-4; TCRdb lists TRBD2, though no DNA is available to test this call. CDR3 length: 13 amino acids. CDR1 is LNHDA and CDR2 is SQIVND in the germline V gene (reference sequence). CDR3 loop: CASSTARAQSQYF.

The chain is built from TRBV3-1 and TRBJ2-7; the TRBD1 assignment by TCRdb is unverifiable without DNA. The CDR3 is 14 amino acids. CDR1 is LGHDT, CDR2 YNNKEL, per germline (reference sequence). The CDR3 sequence is CASSRGHLPYEQYF.

The J gene is TRBJ2-7, the V gene TRBV28. CDR3 length: 13 residues. The V gene's germline CDR1 is MDHEN and CDR2 SYDVKM. The CDR3 region is CASSPRGSYEQYF. Variable domain in full (rest from reference TRBV28 and TRBJ2-7): DVKVTQSSRYLVKRTGEKVFLECVQDMDHENMFWYRQDPGLGLRLIYFSYDVKMKEKGDIPEGYSVSREKKERFSLILESASTNQTSMYLCASSPRGSYEQYFGPGTRLTVT.

The J gene is TRBJ2-7, the V gene TRBV5-6; TCRdb outputs TRBD1, but without DNA this stays unchecked. The CDR3 covers 14 residues. Germline values: CDR1 SGHDT, CDR2 YYEEEE. This CDR3 is CASSPTGTGDEQYF.

The chain links TRBV7-9 to TRBJ2-1. CDR3 length: 11 residues. Looked up from germline, CDR1 is SEHNR and CDR2 is FQNEAQ (reference sequence). The chain's CDR3 is CASSLLTEQFF.

The rearrangement links TRBV29-1 to TRBJ2-7; TCRdb calls TRBD1, which cannot be checked without DNA. Germline CDR1 SQVTM, CDR2 ANQGSEA. The CDR3 is 12 amino acids. CDR3: CSTLGGNYEQYF.

This rearrangement joins TRBV27 to TRBJ1-2. CDR3 length: 13 residues. Looked up from germline, CDR1 is MNHEY and CDR2 is SMNVEV (reference sequence). The CDR3 loop is CASSFLGDYGYTF.

This chain joins TRBV12-3 or TRBV12-4 and TRBJ2-7; TCRdb names TRBD1, which stays unverified in the absence of DNA. The CDR3 is made up of 17 amino acids. CDR3 protein: CASSLRPPGQGRHEQYF.

V is TRBV2 and J is TRBJ1-6; TCRdb returns TRBD1, unconfirmable since there is no DNA. The CDR3 is made up of 14 amino acids. Germline-derived CDR1 and CDR2 are SNHLY and FYNNEI. The CDR3 loop is CASSASRGNSPLHF.

V gene TRBV4-3 combines with J gene TRBJ2-5. The CDR3 contains 13 residues. Germline CDR1 reads LGHNA; CDR2 reads YSLEER. The CDR3 loop is CASSQDPWETQYF.

The gene calls are TRBV6-6 and TRBJ2-7; TCRdb's assignment of TRBD2 cannot be checked, as there is no DNA. The CDR3 runs to 13 residues. CDR1 is MNHNY, CDR2 SVGAGI, per germline (reference sequence). CDR3 protein: CASSYGHSDEQYF.

V usage is TRBV20-1 and J usage is TRBJ2-7; there is no DNA to check the TCRdb D call of TRBD2. The germline V gene encodes CDR1 DFQATT and CDR2 SNEGSKA (reference sequence). The CDR3 is 12 amino acids. The CDR3 is CSARTSGSEQYF.

The V and J genes are TRBV4-1 and TRBJ2-3; TCRdb's assignment of TRBD2 cannot be checked, as there is no DNA. CDR1 and CDR2 (germline): MGHRA, YSYEKL. The CDR3 is 17 residues long. CDR3 residues: CASSQAFTGGPGDTQYF.

The gene calls are TRBV4-3 and TRBJ2-7. This CDR3 has 15 residues. Looked up from germline, CDR1 is LGHNA and CDR2 is YSLEER. The CDR3 spells CASSQNPVTTYEQYF.

The chain couples TRBV29-1 to TRBJ1-4; no DNA is available, so the TRBD1 call from TCRdb remains unchecked. CDR1 is SQVTM, CDR2 ANQGSEA, per germline. This CDR3 is built from 12 residues. This chain's CDR3 is CSGLGQLGRLFF.

The chain couples TRBV20-1 to TRBJ1-1. CDR1 and CDR2 from the germline V gene are DFQATT and SNEGSKA (reference sequence). This CDR3 is 14 amino acids long. The CDR3 region is CSARAEPGRAEAFF.

This sequence joins TRBV29-1 and TRBJ2-7; the TRBD2 assignment by TCRdb is unverifiable without DNA. Germline CDR1 reads SQVTM; CDR2 reads ANQGSEA. The CDR3 length is 14 residues. This CDR3 reads CSVEKKGHGYEQYF.

The V call is TRBV7-6, the J call TRBJ2-1; TCRdb calls TRBD1, which cannot be checked without DNA. The V gene's germline CDR1 is SGHVS and CDR2 FNYEAQ. The CDR3 consists of 15 residues. The CDR3 region is CASSLAGTGLYEQFF.

V gene TRBV20-1 combines with J gene TRBJ2-2; TCRdb selects TRBD2, and the lack of DNA leaves this call unchecked. The germline gives CDR1 DFQATT, CDR2 SNEGSKA (reference sequence). CDR3 length: 17 amino acids. CDR3 protein: CSARDLKARDPTGELFF.

The J gene is TRBJ1-5, the V gene TRBV6-2 or TRBV6-3; TCRdb lists TRBD1, though no DNA is available to test this call. The CDR3 has 15 residues. Germline CDR1 MNHEY, CDR2 SVGEGT. This CDR3 reads CASSYGGFGNQPQHF.

The gene calls are TRBV6-2 or TRBV6-3 and TRBJ1-1. Germline CDR1 reads MNHEY; CDR2 reads SVGEGT. The CDR3 is 16 amino acids. This chain's CDR3 is CASSYSNLGASTEAFF.

This chain joins TRBV7-2 and TRBJ2-1; TCRdb's D gene call, TRBD2, goes unchecked for lack of DNA. This CDR3 region has 16 residues. Germline V CDR1 and CDR2: SGHTA, FQGNSA. CDR3: CASSLAFGLDKNEQFF.

This sequence joins TRBV5-6 and TRBJ1-3. This CDR3 spans 16 amino acids. Germline-derived CDR1 and CDR2 are SGHDT and YYEEEE. CDR3 sequence reads: CASSLRQVNSGNTIYF.

The chain recombines TRBV7-2 with TRBJ2-5; TCRdb names TRBD2, which stays unverified in the absence of DNA. Germline CDR1 SGHTA, CDR2 FQGNSA. The CDR3 is 14 residues long. The chain's CDR3 is CASSLNLAVETQYF.

The J gene is TRBJ2-1, the V gene TRBV6-1; the TCRdb D gene call, TRBD1, has no DNA to confirm it. CDR1 is MNHNS, CDR2 SASEGT, per germline. CDR3 length: 16 residues. The CDR3 reads CASSGQDRGGGNEQFF.

CDR3: CASSAGYGYTF. This rearrangement joins TRBV28 to TRBJ1-2. Germline V gene data show CDR1 as MDHEN and CDR2 as SYDVKM. There are 11 residues in the CDR3.

The genes are TRBV19 and TRBJ1-5; no DNA is available, so the TRBD1 call from TCRdb remains unchecked. The CDR3 extends over 16 amino acids. CDR1 and CDR2 (germline): LNHDA, SQIVND (reference sequence). This CDR3 is CASSIGTGHGNQPQHF.